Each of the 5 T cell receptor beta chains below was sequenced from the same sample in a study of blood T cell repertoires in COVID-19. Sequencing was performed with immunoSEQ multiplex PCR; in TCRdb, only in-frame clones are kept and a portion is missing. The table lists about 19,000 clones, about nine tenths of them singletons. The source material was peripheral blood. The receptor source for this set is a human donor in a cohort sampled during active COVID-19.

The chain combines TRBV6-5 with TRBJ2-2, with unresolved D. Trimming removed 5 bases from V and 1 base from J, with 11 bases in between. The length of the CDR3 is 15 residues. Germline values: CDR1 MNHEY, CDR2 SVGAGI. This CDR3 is CASSPQNLNTGELFF. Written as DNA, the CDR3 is TGTGCCAGCAGTCCACAAAATTTGAACACCGGGGAGCTGTTTTTT.

The CDR3, as DNA: TGTGCCAGCAGTGATTATCCGGGGGGTGCAGATACGCAGTATTTT. Protein product: CASSDYPGGADTQYF. V is TRBV6-4 and J is TRBJ2-3, with 7 positions matching TRBD2. CDR1 is MRHNA, CDR2 SNTAGT, per germline. The ends lost 3 bases at V and 4 bases at J; junction bases unmatched: 7. This CDR3 region has 15 residues.

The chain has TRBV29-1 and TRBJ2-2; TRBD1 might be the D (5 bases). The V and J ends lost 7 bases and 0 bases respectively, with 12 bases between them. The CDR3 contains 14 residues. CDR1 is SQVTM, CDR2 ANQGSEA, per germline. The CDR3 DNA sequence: TGCAGCGGAACATCAGGGACGAACACCGGGGAGCTGTTTTTT. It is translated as CSGTSGTNTGELFF.

The CDR3 DNA follows: TGCGCCAGCAGTAGCGGGGGTCAAATTTGGGATACGCAGTATTTT. This translates into CASSSGGQIWDTQYF. This rearrangement joins TRBV10-1 to TRBJ2-3, with 8 positions matching TRBD2. Trimming cost V 5 bases and J 6 bases; bases outside gene matches: 10. Germline V gene lookup returns CDR1 WNHNN and CDR2 SYGVQD (reference sequence). The CDR3 totals 15 residues.

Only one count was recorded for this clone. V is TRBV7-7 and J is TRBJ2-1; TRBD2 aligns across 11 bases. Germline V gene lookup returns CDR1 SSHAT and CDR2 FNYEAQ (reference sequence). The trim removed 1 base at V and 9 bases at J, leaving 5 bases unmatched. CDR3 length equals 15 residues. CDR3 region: CASSLETSGEGEQFF. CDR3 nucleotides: TGTGCCAGCAGCTTAGAGACTAGCGGGGAGGGTGAGCAGTTCTTC.